The rows below give T cell receptor beta chains drawn from one sample of a study of CD8+ T cells in alopecia areata. The table came from immunoSEQ multiplex PCR; TCRdb's copy has only in-frame clones and leaves some out. The table shows over 95,000 clones, with 56% occurring only once. The sample consisted of CD4+ T cells sorted from blood, taken at week 24, from a patient treated with tofacitinib. All receptors come from a human donor with alopecia areata. Both conserved end residues are part of each CDR3. A D gene is named only where the DNA matches it firmly. Size values are once, few and many counts, or a class for expanded clones, and some rows have none.

clone size	V gene	D gene	J gene	CDR3 protein	CDR3 DNA
-	TRBV7-9	-	TRBJ1-2	CASSLAGPRVEF	TGTGCCAGCAGCTTAGCGGGTCCCCGTGTGGAATTC
once	TRBV5-1	-	TRBJ1-1	CASSLGGSPEAFF	TGCGCCAGCAGCTTGGGGGGCAGCCCTGAAGCTTTCTTT
-	TRBV7-8	-	TRBJ2-7	CASSLALLGSYEQYF	TGTGCCAGCAGCTTAGCGTTGTTAGGATCCTACGAGCAGTACTTC
few	TRBV11-2	TRBD2	TRBJ2-5	CASSLGPSGGETQYF	TGTGCCAGCAGCTTAGGCCCTAGCGGGGGTGAGACCCAGTACTTC
-	TRBV9	TRBD2	TRBJ2-2	CASRRGLAGDTNTGELFF	TGTGCCAGCAGACGGGGACTAGCGGGGGACACGAACACCGGGGAGCTGTTTTTT
-	TRBV2	-	TRBJ1-5	CASSVTSQPQHF	TGTGCCAGCAGTGTTACTTCTCAGCCCCAGCATTTT
few	TRBV6-5	-	TRBJ1-2	CASSPGQNYGYTF	TGTGCCAGCAGCCCTGGACAGAACTATGGCTACACCTTC
-	TRBV18	-	TRBJ1-1	CASSPPEGLNTEAFF	TGTGCCAGCTCACCACCGGAGGGACTGAACACTGAAGCTTTCTTT
few	TRBV29-1	-	TRBJ2-5	CSVEETQYF	TGCAGCGTTGAAGAGACCCAGTACTTC
few	TRBV30	-	TRBJ1-1	CAWQMNTEAFF	TGTGCCTGGCAGATGAACACTGAAGCTTTCTTT
once	TRBV25-1	-	TRBJ1-1	CASSESGFRAEAFF	TGTGCCAGCAGTGAATCAGGGTTCAGGGCTGAAGCTTTCTTT
few	TRBV4-2	TRBD2	TRBJ2-4	CASSQASPRGGAIQYF	TGTGCCAGCAGCCAAGCTTCCCCAAGGGGAGGGGCCATTCAGTACTTC
-	TRBV6-5	TRBD1	TRBJ1-2	CASSYDSQGAHGYTF	TGTGCCAGCAGTTACGATTCACAGGGGGCGCATGGCTACACCTTC
few	TRBV29-1	-	TRBJ2-5	CSVGGRMKETQYF	TGCAGCGTTGGAGGGCGGATGAAAGAGACCCAGTACTTC
-	TRBV7-2	TRBD1	TRBJ1-2	CASSYGQGASGYTF	TGTGCCAGCAGCTATGGACAGGGGGCGAGTGGCTACACCTTC
few	TRBV30	-	TRBJ1-1	CAWSVKGSLAEAFF	TGTGCCTGGAGTGTAAAAGGGAGCCTGGCTGAAGCTTTCTTT
-	TRBV2	-	TRBJ1-3	CASSQSIILAGNTIYF	TGTGCCAGCAGTCAATCGATCATCCTCGCTGGAAACACCATATATTTT
-	TRBV2	-	TRBJ1-2	CASNNRPGSGGYTF	TGTGCCAGCAACAACAGGCCCGGGTCTGGTGGCTACACCTTC
-	TRBV4-2	-	TRBJ2-1	CASSRVRDIPYNEQFF	TGTGCCAGCAGTCGCGTCCGGGACATTCCCTACAATGAGCAGTTCTTC
few	TRBV10-3	TRBD1	TRBJ1-4	CAISRGQVNEKLFF	TGTGCCATCAGCCGAGGACAGGTTAATGAAAAACTGTTTTTT
-	TRBV30	-	TRBJ2-3	CAWSAKPSPDTQYF	TGTGCCTGGAGCGCGAAGCCGAGCCCAGATACGCAGTATTTT
-	TRBV30	-	TRBJ2-7	CAWSEYFYEQYF	TGTGCCTGGAGTGAGTACTTCTACGAGCAGTACTTC
-	TRBV4-3	-	TRBJ2-1	CASSREGHSPNEQFF	TGCGCCAGCAGCCGGGAAGGACACAGCCCCAATGAGCAGTTCTTC
-	TRBV27	-	TRBJ2-5	CASSSRAGETQYF	TGTGCCAGCAGTTCACGCGCGGGGGAGACCCAGTACTTC
few	TRBV7-2	TRBD1	TRBJ2-2	CASRVTGTGPSGELFF	TGTGCCAGCAGGGTTACCGGGACAGGACCATCCGGGGAGCTGTTTTTT
few	TRBV2	TRBD2	TRBJ2-7	CASSETSGAYEQYF	TGTGCCAGCAGTGAGACTAGCGGGGCCTACGAGCAGTACTTC
few	TRBV21-1	-	TRBJ2-4	CASIQRQKIAKNIQYF	TGTGCCAGCATCCAAAGGCAGAAGATAGCCAAAAACATTCAGTACTTC
-	TRBV6-6	TRBD1	TRBJ2-7	CASQTGTGSYEQYF	TGTGCCAGTCAGACCGGGACAGGTTCCTACGAGCAGTACTTC
-	TRBV7-9	-	TRBJ1-1	CASDVWGSWNTEAFF	TGTGCCAGCGATGTTTGGGGCAGTTGGAACACTGAAGCTTTCTTT
-	TRBV18	-	TRBJ1-4	CASSRAEGKLFF	TGTGCCAGCTCGCGGGCAGAGGGAAAACTGTTTTTT
-	TRBV7-9	-	TRBJ2-3	CASSPGQEGSTVAQYF	TGTGCCAGCAGCCCCGGGCAAGAGGGGTCGACAGTTGCGCAGTATTTT
-	TRBV5-4	TRBD1	TRBJ1-2	CASSHRQGGYGYTF	TGTGCCAGCAGCCACCGACAGGGAGGGTATGGCTACACCTTC
-	TRBV5-1	TRBD1	TRBJ2-7	CASSNRDRRMSEQYF	TGCGCCAGCAGCAACCGGGACAGGAGGATGAGCGAGCAGTACTTC
-	TRBV9	TRBD1	TRBJ1-2	CASSVASSGQGNGYTF	TGTGCCAGCAGCGTAGCAAGCAGCGGACAGGGGAATGGCTACACCTTC
few	TRBV5-1	TRBD1	TRBJ2-7	CASSLGQGVREQYF	TGCGCCAGCAGCCTGGGACAGGGAGTGCGCGAGCAGTACTTC
-	TRBV5-1	TRBD1	TRBJ2-2	CASSDQGDGELFF	TGCGCCAGCAGCGACCAGGGGGACGGGGAGCTGTTTTTT
-	TRBV2	-	TRBJ1-1	CASIEAAGRSGTEAFF	TGTGCCAGCATCGAGGCGGCAGGTCGTTCAGGCACTGAAGCTTTCTTT
few	TRBV27	-	TRBJ1-4	CASSPNSYNEKLFF	TGTGCCAGCTCCCCCAACAGTTATAATGAAAAACTGTTTTTT
few	TRBV4-3	-	TRBJ1-2	CASSQDAGVRGYTF	TGCGCCAGCAGCCAAGACGCAGGGGTGCGTGGCTACACCTTC
-	TRBV9	-	TRBJ2-7	CASSPLRHEQYF	TGTGCCAGCAGCCCCCTCAGGCACGAGCAGTACTTC
-	TRBV4-1	-	TRBJ1-4	CASSQEGLTNEKLFF	TGCGCCAGCAGCCAAGAGGGCTTAACTAATGAAAAACTGTTTTTT
-	TRBV6-1	-	TRBJ2-3	CASSMGEPSTDTQYF	TGTGCCAGCAGTATGGGGGAGCCTAGCACAGATACGCAGTATTTT
-	TRBV30	TRBD2	TRBJ2-5	CAWRATSGGETQYF	TGTGCCTGGAGAGCTACTAGCGGGGGAGAGACCCAGTACTTC
-	TRBV6-5	-	TRBJ1-5	CASTRGGDQPQHF	TGTGCCAGCACGAGGGGCGGGGATCAGCCCCAGCATTTT
-	TRBV6-5	TRBD1	TRBJ1-2	CASAPGTGVGGYTF	TGTGCCAGCGCCCCCGGGACAGGGGTAGGTGGCTACACCTTC
few	TRBV15	-	TRBJ2-3	CATSRDLTDTQYF	TGTGCCACCAGCAGAGATCTCACAGATACGCAGTATTTT